This T cell receptor (beta chain) was identified in a study of blood T cells in healthy people across ages. This CDR3 region has 12 residues. Germline lookup yields CDR1 MNHEY and CDR2 SVGAGI. Trimming took off 6 bases at V and 5 bases at J, with 10 bases between the two ends. A second about 7 to 12 cycle PCR used barcoded and J-beta primers. Using its own MiXCR run on the 5' RACE reads, TCRdb lists one record per CDR3 protein. The sample includes around 750,000 distinct CDR3 sequences, 40% to 65% of them seen just once. This sequence was found in an elderly man in good health. The chain is built from TRBV6-5 and TRBJ2-5; D is possibly TRBD1 or TRBD2 (6 bases each). The sample consisted of blood. The CDR3 reads CASRGGRETQYF. CDR3 bases: TGTGCCAGCAGGGGGGGCCGGGAGACCCAGTACTTC.